One T cell receptor beta chain is described in this entry. These data come from a study of T cell responses to AZD1222 COVID-19 vaccine. Assay: immunoSEQ multiplex PCR; the TCRdb copy retains only in-frame clones and omits some. The sample lists 150,000 or so clones, around 91% occurring once. CDR1 MGHRA and CDR2 YSYEKL come from the germline V gene. This CDR3 region has 14 residues. Trimming took 4 bases from V and 3 from J, leaving 13 bases between them. This clonotype was sampled from an adult in good health. This material consisted of peripheral blood, taken on day 0 of AZD1222 vaccination. The rearrangement uses TRBV4-1 and TRBJ2-7, with D perhaps TRBD2 (6 bases). DNA for the CDR3: TGCGCCAGCAGCCCCCAACCGGGGGACTACGAGCAGTACTTC. This translates into CASSPQPGDYEQYF.